The 30 T cell receptor beta chains listed next were all sequenced from one sample in a study of CD8 T cells in ankylosing spondylitis. From the 5' RACE reads, TCRdb called clonotypes with MiXCR, one entry per CDR3 protein. This table holds approximately 300,000 distinct CDR3 sequences, around 20% found once. The sample consisted of blood, either unsorted or a sorted T cell fraction (not recorded which). The receptors were sampled from a male donor with ankylosing spondylitis or in good health (not recorded which).

This sequence joins TRBV5-1 and TRBJ2-3; 8 bases fit TRBD2. The CDR3 spans 16 residues. Per germline, CDR1 SGHRS and CDR2 YFSETQ. The ends lost 3 bases at V and 2 bases at J; junction bases unmatched: 8. The chain's CDR3 is CASSSDGLAYTDTQYF. The CDR3 DNA follows: TGCGCCAGCAGCTCCGACGGACTAGCTTACACAGATACGCAGTATTTT. The complete variable domain, with remaining parts taken from reference TRBV5-1 and TRBJ2-3, reads KAGVTQTPRYLIKTRGQQVTLSCSPISGHRSVSWYQQTPGQGLQFLFEYFSETQRNKGNFPGRFSGRQFSNSRSEMNVSTLELGDSALYLCASSSDGLAYTDTQYFGPGTRLTVL.

In this sample, this clonotype turned up a few times. The chain couples TRBV29-1 to TRBJ2-3; TRBD2 matches at 13 bases. Germline assignment: CDR1 SQVTM and CDR2 ANQGSEA. The CDR3 runs 14 residues. J was trimmed by 2 bases and V by 8 bases; bases with no gene match: 4. Here the CDR3 reads CSSGLAGPTDTQYF. CDR3 DNA: TGCAGCTCGGGACTAGCGGGACCCACAGATACGCAGTATTTT.

This clonotype was seen a few times. The J gene is TRBJ2-3, the V gene TRBV10-3; no clear D gene. The CDR3 has 14 residues. With 2 bases removed from V and 0 bases from J, the gap between germline ends came to 6 bases. Per germline, CDR1 ENHRY and CDR2 SYGVKD. The CDR3 nucleotides read TGTGCCATCAGTGAGCGCGCCAGCACAGATACGCAGTATTTT. This translates into CAISERASTDTQYF.

The chain recombines TRBV4-2 with TRBJ2-1; TRBD2 agrees at 8 bases. Germline CDR1 LGHNA, CDR2 YNFKEQ. V lost 5 bases, J lost 0 bases, and 15 bases stayed unmatched. CDR3 length: 19 residues. The CDR3 coding sequence is TGTGCCAGCAGCGGCAGGGGTAGCGGGGTTCGGAGCTCCTACAATGAGCAGTTCTTC. Amino acids: CASSGRGSGVRSSYNEQFF.

This clonotype has just a few counts. This chain joins TRBV12-3 or TRBV12-4 and TRBJ2-4; 7 nucleotides agree with TRBD1. The CDR3 is made up of 15 amino acids. J was trimmed by 5 bases and V by 6 bases; bases with no gene match: 10. The CDR3 is CASSLDSGQQNIQYF. The CDR3 DNA reads TGTGCCAGCAGCTTGGACTCGGGACAGCAAAACATTCAGTACTTC.

In nucleotides, the CDR3 is TGTGCCAGCAGCTTAGCCTTAGACAGCACTGAAGCTTTCTTT. It is translated as CASSLALDSTEAFF. The chain combines TRBV7-9 with TRBJ1-1; perhaps TRBD1 as D (5 bases). V lost 0 bases and J 4 bases, leaving 9 bases between the germline ends. The CDR3 contains 14 residues. Germline V gene sequence: CDR1 SEHNR, CDR2 FQNEAQ (reference sequence).

The CDR3 region has the DNA TGTGCCAGCAGCCAGAGTGAGGGGTATACGCAGTATTTT. This gives the protein CASSQSEGYTQYF. This chain connects TRBV3-1 to TRBJ2-3; D tentatively fits TRBD1 or TRBD2 (5 bases each). Trimming stripped 3 bases from V and 7 bases from J, with 11 bases between. The CDR3 sequence is 13 residues long. Germline V gene lookup returns CDR1 LGHDT and CDR2 YNNKEL (reference sequence).

This clonotype was observed many times. The chain combines TRBV5-1 with TRBJ1-1, with a possible D match to TRBD1 (6 bases). V was pared by 0 bases and J by 2 bases, with 14 bases between. Germline loops: CDR1 SGHRS, CDR2 YFSETQ. The CDR3 length is 16 residues. The CDR3 DNA reads as TGCGCCAGCAGCTTGGGGTGGGACATCTTAAACACTGAAGCTTTCTTT. This translates into CASSLGWDILNTEAFF.

This clonotype was seen ten or more times. The chain combines TRBV5-6 with TRBJ2-7; 8 bases map to TRBD2. The V segment lost 1 base and the J segment 0 bases; nucleotides outside the gene matches: 3. Looked up from germline, CDR1 is SGHDT and CDR2 is YYEEEE. The length of the CDR3 is 15 residues. The CDR3 loop reads CASSLRTSYSYEQYV. The CDR3 DNA is TGTGCCAGCAGCTTGAGGACTAGCTACTCCTACGAGCAGTACGTC.

The V gene is TRBV7-9, the J gene TRBJ2-1; 9 bases are a match to TRBD2. V shed 7 bases, J shed 6 bases, and the junction held 7 bases outside the gene matches. Germline CDR1 is SEHNR and CDR2 is FQNEAQ (reference sequence). This CDR3 is built from 14 residues. CDR3 DNA: TGTGCCAGCACAATAGCGGGGGAGGTCAATGAGCAGTTCTTC. The encoded protein is CASTIAGEVNEQFF.

The chain joins TRBV12-3 or TRBV12-4 to TRBJ1-6; 9 positions match TRBD1. V was clipped by 7 bases and J by 7 bases; unmatched bases: 8. This CDR3 comprises 15 residues. The CDR3 sequence is CASKTTGTGNSPLHF. The CDR3, as DNA: TGTGCCAGCAAAACTACCGGGACAGGGAATTCACCCCTCCACTTT.

Only a few counts were recorded for this clonotype. This chain uses TRBV10-3 with TRBJ1-5, with 9 bases identical to TRBD1. Unmatched junction bases numbered 5, after V lost 2 bases and J lost 6 bases. CDR3 length: 15 amino acids. Germline V gene lookup returns CDR1 ENHRY and CDR2 SYGVKD. The CDR3 reads CAISEDRGAGQPQHF. CDR3 nucleotide sequence: TGTGCCATCAGTGAGGACAGGGGGGCAGGTCAGCCCCAGCATTTT.

The sample holds a few counts of this clonotype. The chain carries TRBV20-1 and TRBJ2-1; D not certain. This CDR3 contains 14 residues. V lost 0 bases to trimming and J lost 4 bases, with 10 bases between them. Looked up from germline, CDR1 is DFQATT and CDR2 is SNEGSKA (reference sequence). This chain's CDR3 is CSARDPRVYNEQFF. The CDR3 DNA sequence: TGCAGTGCTAGAGATCCCCGAGTATACAATGAGCAGTTCTTC.

This clonotype was counted a few times. The chain combines TRBV29-1 with TRBJ2-3; 10 nucleotides agree with TRBD2. Germline CDR1 and CDR2: SQVTM and ANQGSEA. The J segment lost 2 bases and the V segment lost 6 bases, leaving 5 bases of the junction unmatched. CDR3 length equals 14 residues. The CDR3 here is CSVAGLAITDTQYF. CDR3 nucleotide sequence: TGCAGCGTAGCGGGACTAGCGATCACAGATACGCAGTATTTT.

The chain links TRBV6-1 to TRBJ2-3; D is unresolved. The CDR3 runs to 15 residues. V was shortened by 4 bases and J by 4 bases, with 15 bases between the two germline ends. CDR1 and CDR2 (germline): MNHNS, SASEGT. CDR3 coding DNA: TGTGCCAGCAGTGCTGGACCCCCCGGAGCAGATACGCAGTATTTT. Its protein is CASSAGPPGADTQYF.

For the CDR3, the DNA is TGTGCCATCAGTGAGATTGGGGTAGGGTATGGCTACACCTTC. Its protein is CAISEIGVGYGYTF. The chain employs TRBV10-3 and TRBJ1-2; D ambiguous. Germline V gene sequence: CDR1 ENHRY, CDR2 SYGVKD. Trimming cost V 2 bases and J 5 bases, with 12 bases left between them. The CDR3 is 14 residues long.

In this sample, this clonotype turned up many times. The chain joins TRBV10-3 to TRBJ1-3; D is ambiguous. The CDR3 is made up of 14 amino acids. CDR1 and CDR2 (germline): ENHRY, SYGVKD. V shed 3 bases and J shed 0 bases, with 6 bases lying between them. For the CDR3, the DNA is TGTGCCATCAGTGACGGATCCTCTGGAAACACCATATATTTT. Its translation is CAISDGSSGNTIYF.

The V gene is TRBV5-1, the J gene TRBJ2-1; tentative D call: TRBD1 (6 bases). The ends were cut back, 0 bases at V and 8 bases at J, with 15 bases in the middle. The CDR3 contains 15 residues. Germline V gene lookup returns CDR1 SGHRS and CDR2 YFSETQ. The CDR3 here is CASSLVEQGYDEQFF. The CDR3 coding sequence is TGCGCCAGCAGCTTGGTTGAACAGGGATACGATGAGCAGTTCTTC. Supplemented by reference TRBV5-1 and TRBJ2-1, the full variable domain reads KAGVTQTPRYLIKTRGQQVTLSCSPISGHRSVSWYQQTPGQGLQFLFEYFSETQRNKGNFPGRFSGRQFSNSRSEMNVSTLELGDSALYLCASSLVEQGYDEQFFGPGTRLTVL.

The chain combines TRBV5-1 with TRBJ1-1; 7 nucleotides match TRBD1. CDR3 size: 14 residues. The germline CDR1 and CDR2 sequences are SGHRS and YFSETQ. V dropped 6 bases and J dropped 3; count of bases not matched to a gene: 8. The CDR3 nucleotides read TGCGCCAGCACCCGGGACAGCCAGGACACTGAAGCTTTCTTT. It translates to CASTRDSQDTEAFF.

This clonotype was recorded at least ten times. The chain links TRBV7-2 to TRBJ2-3, with D perhaps TRBD1 or TRBD2 (5 bases each). Between the trimmed V and J ends, which lost 7 bases and 0 bases, there was a span of 14 bases. In germline, CDR1 is SGHTA, CDR2 FQGNSA. The CDR3 covers 15 residues. The CDR3 region is CASIRDGYSTDTQYF. CDR3 DNA sequence: TGTGCCAGCATCCGGGACGGTTACAGCACAGATACGCAGTATTTT.

The chain couples TRBV20-1 to TRBJ1-2, with D unresolved. Germline V gene data show CDR1 as DFQATT and CDR2 as SNEGSKA (reference sequence). The CDR3 contains 12 residues. V was clipped by 0 bases and J by 8 bases, with 10 bases between them. CDR3 sequence: CSAREGSRGYTF. For the CDR3, the DNA is TGCAGTGCTAGAGAGGGGAGTAGGGGCTACACCTTC.

The table lists this clonotype with a few counts. The chain employs TRBV5-1 and TRBJ2-2; D is undetermined. Germline CDR1 SGHRS, CDR2 YFSETQ. Trimming took off 7 bases at V and 6 bases at J, with 7 bases between the two ends. The CDR3 consists of 11 residues. CDR3 in amino acids: CASGAAGELFF. The CDR3, as DNA: TGCGCCAGCGGTGCGGCCGGGGAGCTGTTTTTT.

The chain uses TRBV12-3 or TRBV12-4 and TRBJ1-3; D is possibly TRBD1 (6 bases). The CDR3 totals 18 residues. Trimming removed 0 bases at V and 0 bases at J, with 15 bases between. For the CDR3, the DNA is TGTGCCAGCAGTTTAGCGCACAGGGTAGGGAGCTCTGGAAACACCATATATTTT. It is translated as CASSLAHRVGSSGNTIYF.

The chain recombines TRBV5-1 with TRBJ2-3, with a weak D call TRBD2 (5 bases). V lost 0 bases, J lost 0 bases, and 8 bases lay in between. The CDR3 extends over 15 amino acids. The germline V gene encodes CDR1 SGHRS and CDR2 YFSETQ. CDR3 nucleotides: TGCGCCAGCAGCTTGGCCAGGAGGAGCACAGATACGCAGTATTTT. Protein product: CASSLARRSTDTQYF.

V and J are TRBV28 and TRBJ2-5, with D maybe TRBD1 (6 bases). Germline assignment: CDR1 MDHEN and CDR2 SYDVKM. CDR3 length: 14 residues. Trimming left V 5 bases short and J 4 bases short, with 14 bases between. CDR3: CASSQTGLGETQYF. In DNA, the CDR3 is TGTGCCAGCAGTCAGACAGGCCTGGGAGAGACCCAGTACTTC.

This clonotype was counted a few times. The genes are TRBV5-1 and TRBJ1-1; no clear D gene. This CDR3 has 14 amino acids. Trimming cost V 0 bases and J 1 base, with 7 bases left between them. Germline V gene data show CDR1 as SGHRS and CDR2 as YFSETQ. The CDR3: CASSLVQTNTEAFF. The CDR3 nucleotides read TGCGCCAGCAGCTTGGTCCAGACGAACACTGAAGCTTTCTTT.

This clonotype was observed a handful of times. This sequence joins TRBV14 and TRBJ2-1; D perhaps matches TRBD2 (6 bases). V was pared by 4 bases and J by 12 bases, with 16 bases between. The CDR3 consists of 13 residues. The germline V gene has CDR1 SGHDN and CDR2 FVKESK. Written as DNA, the CDR3 is TGTGCCAGCAGCCTCCGGGACGGGGGTTGGCAGTTCTTC. Amino acids: CASSLRDGGWQFF.

This clonotype was picked up a small number of times. The chain links TRBV7-9 to TRBJ2-3, with D possibly TRBD2 on 7 matching bases. The CDR3 consists of 14 residues. The V end lost 8 bases, the J end lost 4 bases, and 16 bases lay between the germline ends. Germline V gene lookup returns CDR1 SEHNR and CDR2 FQNEAQ (reference sequence). As DNA, the CDR3 is TGTGCCAGCTTCGGGGGGCGCATGCCAGATACGCAGTATTTT. Its protein is CASFGGRMPDTQYF.

The CDR3 here is CSARARQRDTQYF. The CDR3 DNA is TGCAGTGCTAGAGCGAGACAGCGAGATACGCAGTATTTT. The chain carries TRBV20-1 and TRBJ2-3; perhaps TRBD1 as D (5 bases). Germline values: CDR1 DFQATT, CDR2 SNEGSKA (reference sequence). V was shortened by 1 base and J by 5 bases, with 10 bases between the two germline ends. The CDR3 consists of 13 residues.

This clonotype was detected ten times or more. The V gene is TRBV20-1, the J gene TRBJ1-1; D is undetermined. V shed 3 bases and J shed 2 bases, with 7 bases lying between them. CDR3 length: 12 residues. Germline V gives CDR1 DFQATT, CDR2 SNEGSKA (reference sequence). The CDR3 reads CSASEGNTEAFF. For the CDR3, the DNA is TGCAGTGCTAGTGAAGGTAACACTGAAGCTTTCTTT.